The 30 T cell receptor beta chains given below trace back to one sample, sequenced in a study of blood T cell repertoires in COVID-19. TCRdb's table, derived via immunoSEQ multiplex PCR, lists solely in-frame clones and lacks some. The sample includes some 120,000 clones, around 80% of them seen just once. Sequenced: peripheral blood. Receptors were obtained from a man aged 25-40 years with COVID-19, enrolled during active disease.

The V gene is TRBV6-5, the J gene TRBJ1-5; 8 bases match TRBD1. V lost 6 bases and J lost 4; bases outside the gene matches: 5. The CDR3 has 14 amino acids. The V gene's germline CDR1 is MNHEY and CDR2 SVGAGI. CDR3 region: CASRDQGANQPQHF. In nucleotides, the CDR3 is TGTGCCAGCAGGGACCAGGGGGCGAATCAGCCCCAGCATTTT.

The rearrangement uses TRBV7-9 and TRBJ2-1; 11 nucleotides line up with TRBD2. CDR3 length: 15 amino acids. Looked up from germline, CDR1 is SEHNR and CDR2 is FQNEAQ (reference sequence). Trimming removed 7 bases from V and 5 bases from J; junction bases left unmatched: 7. This chain's CDR3 is CASTSSGRVDNEQFF. The CDR3 DNA reads as TGTGCCAGCACCAGTAGCGGGAGGGTAGACAATGAGCAGTTCTTC.

The chain uses TRBV30 and TRBJ2-4, with D hard to call. The CDR3 spans 12 residues. The germline V gene has CDR1 GTSNPN and CDR2 SVGIG (reference sequence). The V end lost 5 bases, the J end lost 5 bases, and 10 bases lay between the germline ends. CDR3 bases: TGTGCCTGGGCCAGGCTTCAAAACATTCAGTACTTC. Amino acids: CAWARLQNIQYF.

The genes are TRBV5-6 and TRBJ1-2; the match to TRBD1 covers 8 bases. Germline V lookup: CDR1 SGHDT, CDR2 YYEEEE. The CDR3 contains 15 residues. V shed 3 bases, J shed 4 bases, and the junction held 8 bases outside the gene matches. This chain's CDR3 is CASSSRGPKLYGYTF. The DNA of the CDR3 is TGTGCCAGCAGCTCCAGGGGGCCCAAGCTCTATGGCTACACCTTC.

The V call is TRBV4-1, the J call TRBJ2-7, with a possible D match to TRBD2 (5 bases). The germline gives CDR1 MGHRA, CDR2 YSYEKL. This CDR3 spans 18 amino acids. Deletions cut 1 base from V and 3 bases from J, with 22 bases between. The CDR3 DNA is TGCGCCAGCAGCCAAGCTAGCCCCGGAGAGGGATCCTACTACGAGCAGTACTTC. Translated: CASSQASPGEGSYYEQYF.

The chain has TRBV7-3 and TRBJ2-6; 8 bases fit TRBD1. Germline CDR1 is SGHTA and CDR2 is FQGTGA. The CDR3 loop spans 18 amino acids. The trim removed 5 bases at V and 0 bases at J, leaving 9 bases unmatched. CDR3: CASSRSTGAISGANVLTF. The CDR3 region has the DNA TGTGCCAGCAGCCGATCGACAGGGGCCATCTCTGGGGCCAACGTCCTGACTTTC.

The chain combines TRBV28 with TRBJ1-5; D is ambiguous. The CDR3 sequence is 17 residues long. CDR1 and CDR2 (germline): MDHEN, SYDVKM. V lost 4 bases and J lost 5, with 21 bases in between. CDR3 nucleotides: TGTGCCAGCAGTTCCCCCCCACTACCTGCCAGTGATCAGCCCCAGCATTTT. This codes for CASSSPPLPASDQPQHF.

The V gene is TRBV6-5, the J gene TRBJ1-2, with TRBD1 matching over 8 bases. This CDR3 is built from 15 residues. The germline V gene encodes CDR1 MNHEY and CDR2 SVGAGI. V shed 7 bases, J shed 1 base, and the junction held 8 bases outside the gene matches. CDR3 in amino acids: CASMTQGARNYGYTF. The CDR3 nucleotides are TGTGCCAGCATGACCCAGGGGGCGCGTAACTATGGCTACACCTTC.

The rearrangement joins TRBV6-4 to TRBJ2-3, with 12 positions matching TRBD1. After removal of 3 bases from V and 3 bases from J, the junction contained 1 base not matched to a gene. The CDR3 is 15 amino acids. Germline CDR1 reads MRHNA; CDR2 reads SNTAGT. DNA for the CDR3: TGTGCCAGCAGTGAGGGACAGGGGGCGACAGATACGCAGTATTTT. Its protein product is CASSEGQGATDTQYF.

This chain joins TRBV5-1 and TRBJ2-5; 8 bases match TRBD2. Germline CDR1 and CDR2: SGHRS and YFSETQ. The CDR3 has 17 amino acids. Trimming took 0 bases from V and 5 from J; bases not matched to a gene: 12. The CDR3 region is CASSLATRGGIGETQYF. The CDR3 coding sequence is TGCGCCAGCAGCTTGGCCACCCGGGGGGGAATCGGGGAGACCCAGTACTTC.

The J gene is TRBJ2-1, the V gene TRBV11-2, with 7 bases matching TRBD1. Unmatched junction bases numbered 13, after V lost 7 bases and J lost 7 bases. The CDR3 contains 15 residues. Germline V gene lookup returns CDR1 SGHAT and CDR2 FQNNGV. CDR3 DNA sequence: TGTGCCAGCAACCCATCGGGGAACAGGGGAAATGAGCAGTTCTTC. Translating gives CASNPSGNRGNEQFF.

The chain combines TRBV12-3 or TRBV12-4 with TRBJ2-1, with a weak D call TRBD2 (5 bases). The CDR3 contains 13 residues. V lost 6 bases and J lost 3, with 9 bases in between. The CDR3 reads CASSLGDYNEQFF. The CDR3, as DNA: TGTGCCAGCAGCCTGGGAGACTACAATGAGCAGTTCTTC.

This chain connects TRBV27 to TRBJ2-7; 12 bases align to TRBD2. J gave up 5 bases and V 5 bases, and 4 bases lay outside the gene matches. CDR1 is MNHEY, CDR2 SMNVEV, per germline (reference sequence). This CDR3 has 14 amino acids. CDR3 nucleotide sequence: TGTGCCAGCAGTATACGACTAGCGGGAGACGAGCAGTACTTC. Its translation is CASSIRLAGDEQYF.

The CDR3 region has the DNA TGCGCCAGCAGCCAAGGAGAGACAGGGGCATATGGCTACACCTTC. Its protein product is CASSQGETGAYGYTF. V gene TRBV4-1 combines with J gene TRBJ1-2; TRBD1 matches at 8 bases. CDR1 is MGHRA and CDR2 is YSYEKL in the germline V gene. The CDR3 is 15 residues long. Trimming at V came to 1 base and at J to 5 bases, leaving 6 bases not matched to a gene.

V usage is TRBV11-2 and J usage is TRBJ1-2, with D perhaps TRBD1 (6 bases). CDR1 and CDR2 from the germline V gene are SGHAT and FQNNGV. Deletions cut 5 bases from V and 0 bases from J, with 13 bases between. The CDR3 contains 15 residues. CDR3 in amino acids: CASSLGQKTNYGYTF. The CDR3 coding sequence is TGTGCCAGCAGCCTAGGACAGAAAACTAACTATGGCTACACCTTC.

This chain links TRBV7-6 with TRBJ2-7, with 8 bases identical to TRBD1. Germline CDR1 is SGHVS and CDR2 is FNYEAQ. CDR3 size: 15 residues. J lost 1 base, V lost 5 bases, and 7 bases had no gene match. The CDR3 here is CASSPRTGWSYEQYF. DNA for the CDR3: TGTGCCAGCAGCCCCCGGACAGGGTGGTCCTACGAGCAGTACTTC.

The V gene is TRBV10-2, the J gene TRBJ2-1, with D tentatively TRBD2 (6 bases). Per the germline V gene, CDR1 is WSHSY and CDR2 is SAAADI. V dropped 2 bases and J dropped 15 bases, with 11 bases sitting between them. The CDR3 sequence is 11 residues long. This CDR3 is CASSEGGLRFF. The DNA for the CDR3 is TGCGCCAGCAGTGAGGGGGGACTGCGGTTCTTC.

This chain links TRBV28 with TRBJ2-2; 11 bases align to TRBD1. V dropped 6 bases and J dropped 3; count of bases not matched to a gene: 6. The germline CDR1 and CDR2 sequences are MDHEN and SYDVKM. The CDR3 is 16 amino acids. The CDR3 DNA reads as TGTGCCAGCAGAACCGGACAGGGGGCTGACACCGGGGAGCTGTTTTTT. Its protein product is CASRTGQGADTGELFF.

This chain uses TRBV3-1 (or the pseudogene TRBV3-2) with TRBJ1-1, with 7 bases fitting TRBD1. Germline trimming cut 2 bases from V and 10 bases from J; bases unmatched to any gene: 16. CDR1 and CDR2 (germline): LGHDT, YNNKEL (reference sequence). The CDR3 runs 16 residues. CDR3 DNA sequence: TGTGCCAGCAGCCAACTTCCTCCGGGACAGACAACTCGAGCTTTCTTT. Translation gives CASSQLPPGQTTRAFF.

The CDR3, as DNA: TGTGCCAGCTCACCGCCCCCGGGACAGGGTGAAGCTTTCTTT. Protein sequence: CASSPPPGQGEAFF. The V and J genes are TRBV18 and TRBJ1-1; 9 nucleotides align to TRBD1. This CDR3 is built from 14 residues. Trimming at V came to 3 bases and at J to 7 bases, leaving 6 bases not matched to a gene. Germline V gene sequence: CDR1 KGHSH, CDR2 LQKENI. The full variable domain, in which reference TRBV18 and TRBJ1-1 provide the parts outside the CDR3, is NAGVMQNPRHLVRRRGQEARLRCSPMKGHSHVYWYRQLPEEGLKFMVYLQKENIIDESGMPKERFSAEFPKEGPSILRIQQVVRGDSAAYFCASSPPPGQGEAFFGQGTRLTVV.

This clone came up a few times. The chain couples TRBV11-1 to TRBJ2-3; 12 positions match TRBD2. CDR1 is SGHAT and CDR2 is FQDESV in the germline V gene (reference sequence). With V trimmed by 5 bases and J by 3 bases, 6 bases remained unmatched. The CDR3 consists of 16 residues. CDR3: CASSQPLAGGTDTQYF. The DNA of the CDR3 is TGTGCCAGCAGCCAACCCCTAGCGGGAGGGACAGATACGCAGTATTTT.

This chain links TRBV21-1 with TRBJ1-3; the D call in the table, TRBD1, was not verified against the DNA. TRBV21-1 represents a pseudogene. This CDR3 is 14 amino acids long. CDR3 in amino acids: CASSNRAAGNTIYF. The CDR3 DNA sequence: TGTGCCAGCAGCAACAGGGCGGCTGGAAACACCATATATTTT.

The chain employs TRBV29-1 and TRBJ1-1; the match to TRBD1 covers 9 bases. The V gene end was trimmed by 6 bases and the J gene end by 1 base; junction bases not matched to a gene: 12. Germline V lookup: CDR1 SQVTM, CDR2 ANQGSEA. The CDR3 is made up of 16 amino acids. As DNA, the CDR3 is TGCAGCGTCTATACACAGGGGGCGCAGGCGAACACTGAAGCTTTCTTT. This encodes CSVYTQGAQANTEAFF.

This chain joins TRBV2 and TRBJ2-3; 13 bases align to TRBD2. Germline lookup yields CDR1 SNHLY and CDR2 FYNNEI. The CDR3 is 17 residues long. V was clipped by 7 bases and J by 2 bases; unmatched bases: 9. CDR3 residues: CASNFPGLAGYTDTQYF. Written as DNA, the CDR3 is TGTGCCAGCAACTTTCCGGGACTAGCGGGGTACACAGATACGCAGTATTTT.

This clone was seen a few times. The chain uses TRBV11-3 and TRBJ2-1; 7 bases align to TRBD2. The CDR3 contains 16 residues. V was clipped by 4 bases and J by 1 base; unmatched bases: 7. In germline, CDR1 is SGHNT, CDR2 YENEEA. The CDR3 reads CASSSRDYRSYNEQFF. The CDR3 DNA reads TGTGCCAGCAGCTCCCGGGACTACCGTTCCTACAATGAGCAGTTCTTC.

There are a few counts of this clone. J is TRBJ1-1 and V is TRBV6-5; D remains ambiguous. The germline V gene encodes CDR1 MNHEY and CDR2 SVGAGI. V was shortened by 7 bases and J by 1 base, with 10 bases between the two germline ends. The length of the CDR3 is 13 residues. CDR3 loop: CASTLAKNTEAFF. The CDR3 DNA is TGTGCCAGCACTCTGGCCAAGAACACTGAAGCTTTCTTT.

The rearrangement links TRBV28 to TRBJ2-3; the match to TRBD1 covers 7 bases. CDR1 is MDHEN, CDR2 SYDVKM, per germline. The CDR3 loop spans 14 amino acids. After removal of 4 bases from V and 6 bases from J, the junction contained 7 bases not matched to a gene. The CDR3 spells CASSSTGEWDTQYF. DNA for the CDR3: TGTGCCAGCAGTTCTACAGGGGAGTGGGATACGCAGTATTTT.

To note about this clone: Compared with germline, one end of the junction differs, possibly owing to a read error. This sequence joins TRBV29-1 and TRBJ2-1; D possibly corresponds to TRBD2 (6 bases). The CDR3 has 17 residues. The germline CDR1 and CDR2 sequences are SQVTM and ANQGSEA. CDR3 bases: TGCAGCGTTGAAGATCTGGGCCTTCGGGACTCCGACAATGAGCAGTTCTTC. Its protein is CSVEDLGLRDSDNEQFF.

V usage is TRBV5-4 and J usage is TRBJ2-7; perhaps TRBD2 as D (6 bases). V was shortened by 5 bases and J by 5 bases, with 17 bases between the two germline ends. The CDR3 runs 14 residues. In germline, CDR1 is SGHNT, CDR2 YYREEE (reference sequence). CDR3 DNA: TGTGCCAGCAGAAGGGACTCCCAGTACGACGAGCAGTACTTC. This encodes CASRRDSQYDEQYF.

This clone was seen just once. The V gene is TRBV28, the J gene TRBJ2-3, with unresolved D. CDR3 size: 16 residues. Germline V gene sequence: CDR1 MDHEN, CDR2 SYDVKM. Deletions cut 5 bases from V and 1 base from J, with 16 bases between. CDR3 amino acids: CASSPEQWPRTDTQYF. Written as DNA, the CDR3 is TGTGCCAGCAGTCCAGAACAGTGGCCTCGCACAGATACGCAGTATTTT.